What follows are 9 T cell receptor beta chains derived from one specimen sequenced in a study of neoadjuvant anti-PD-1 for oral cavity cancer. Time point reported: after neoadjuvant nivolumab, at surgical resection. TCRdb's table, derived via immunoSEQ multiplex PCR, lists solely in-frame clones and lacks some. The sample holds nearly 8,000 clones, around two thirds seen once. Sequences were derived from PBMCs, sampled after nivolumab (anti-PD-1) treatment. Receptors originate from a person aged 35-79 years with oral cavity squamous cell carcinoma.

The genes are TRBV7-8 and TRBJ1-5, with TRBD1 as a possible D gene (5 bases). Germline V CDR1 and CDR2: SGHVS, FQNEAQ. Trimming cost V 5 bases and J 6 bases, with 17 bases left between them. This CDR3 is 15 amino acids long. CDR3 protein: CASSHPGRGRQPQHF. In DNA form, the CDR3 reads TGTGCCAGCAGCCACCCGGGGAGGGGACGTCAGCCCCAGCATTTT.

The chain combines TRBV27 with TRBJ1-5; 7 bases line up with TRBD1. The V gene's germline CDR1 is MNHEY and CDR2 SMNVEV (reference sequence). This CDR3 spans 12 amino acids. Unmatched junction bases numbered 11, after V lost 10 bases and J lost 11 bases. CDR3 residues: CAIGTAGGAQHF. The CDR3 region has the DNA TGTGCCATTGGGACAGCCGGTGGGGCCCAGCATTTT.

This clone was recorded once. The rearrangement links TRBV6-6 to TRBJ1-5, with D possibly TRBD1 on 5 matching bases. The V and J ends lost 6 bases and 3 bases respectively, with 15 bases between them. Germline CDR1 reads MNHNY; CDR2 reads SVGAGI (reference sequence). The CDR3 has 15 residues. CDR3 nucleotides: TGTGCCAGCAGAAGTCGGACATCCCTCAATCAGCCCCAGCATTTT. Protein product: CASRSRTSLNQPQHF.

The gene calls are TRBV7-9 and TRBJ2-1; D not certain. Germline V gene lookup returns CDR1 SEHNR and CDR2 FQNEAQ (reference sequence). CDR3 length: 17 residues. With 5 bases removed from V and 4 bases from J, the gap between germline ends came to 21 bases. This CDR3 is CASSPPRTSLLYNEQFF. DNA for the CDR3: TGTGCCAGCAGCCCACCGAGGACCTCCCTCCTGTACAATGAGCAGTTCTTC. Full variable domain (remainder filled in from reference TRBV7-9 and TRBJ2-1): DTGVSQNPRHKITKRGQNVTFRCDPISEHNRLYWYRQTLGQGPEFLTYFQNEAQLEKSRLLSDRFSAERPKGSFSTLEIQRTEQGDSAMYLCASSPPRTSLLYNEQFFGPGTRLTVL.

The genes are TRBV15 and TRBJ2-3; D tentatively reads TRBD1 or TRBD2 (6 bases each). The length of the CDR3 is 15 residues. V was clipped by 0 bases and J by 8 bases, with 15 bases between them. Germline CDR1 is LNHNV and CDR2 is YYDKDF (reference sequence). The CDR3 bases are TGTGCCACCAGCAGAGAATACGGGGGCCGGGTTACGCAGTATTTT. It encodes CATSREYGGRVTQYF.

The J gene is TRBJ2-3, the V gene TRBV29-1; D is unresolved. Germline CDR1 reads SQVTM; CDR2 reads ANQGSEA. Trimming cost V 4 bases and J 1 base, with 6 bases left between them. The CDR3 sequence is 12 residues long. In DNA, the CDR3 is TGCAGCGTTGGGCAGCGCACAGATACGCAGTATTTT. Residues: CSVGQRTDTQYF.

This clone was picked up a small number of times. The chain links TRBV2 to TRBJ2-7; the match to TRBD1 covers 9 bases. The CDR3 length is 16 residues. With V trimmed by 3 bases and J by 6 bases, 12 bases remained unmatched. CDR1 is SNHLY, CDR2 FYNNEI, per germline. CDR3 loop: CASSDRMTGTGSEQYF. Written as DNA, the CDR3 is TGTGCCAGCAGTGACAGGATGACCGGGACAGGGTCCGAGCAGTACTTC. Supplemented by reference TRBV2 and TRBJ2-7, the full variable domain reads EPEVTQTPSHQVTQMGQEVILRCVPISNHLYFYWYRQILGQKVEFLVSFYNNEISEKSEIFDDQFSVERPDGSNFTLKIRSTKLEDSAMYFCASSDRMTGTGSEQYFGPGTRLTVT.

The gene calls are TRBV11-2 and TRBJ1-2, with D possibly being TRBD1 (5 bases). Trimming shortened V by 1 base and J by 2 bases, and 23 bases separated the two germline ends. CDR3 size: 19 residues. Germline V gene data show CDR1 as SGHAT and CDR2 as FQNNGV. The CDR3 loop reads CASSLVIRAGTAPNYGYTF. Written as DNA, the CDR3 is TGTGCCAGCAGCTTAGTTATCCGGGCAGGGACGGCCCCAAACTATGGCTACACCTTC.

This chain joins TRBV5-4 and TRBJ2-2; D ambiguous. Germline assignment: CDR1 SGHNT and CDR2 YYREEE (reference sequence). V gave up 0 bases and J gave up 4 bases, with 4 bases separating them. The CDR3 extends over 13 amino acids. This CDR3 is CASSLDLTGELFF. As DNA, the CDR3 is TGTGCCAGCAGCTTGGACCTCACCGGGGAGCTGTTTTTT.